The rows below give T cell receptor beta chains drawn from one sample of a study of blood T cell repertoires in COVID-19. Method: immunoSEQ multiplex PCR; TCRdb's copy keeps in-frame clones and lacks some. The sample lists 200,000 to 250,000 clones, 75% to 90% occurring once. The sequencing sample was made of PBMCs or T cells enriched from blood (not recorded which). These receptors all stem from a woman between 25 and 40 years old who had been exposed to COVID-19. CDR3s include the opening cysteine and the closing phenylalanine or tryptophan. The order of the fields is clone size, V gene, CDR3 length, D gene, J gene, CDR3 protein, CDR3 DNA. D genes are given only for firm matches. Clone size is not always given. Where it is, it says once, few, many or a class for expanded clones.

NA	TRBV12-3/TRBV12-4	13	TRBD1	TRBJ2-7	CASSLQGAYEQYF	TGTGCCAGCAGTTTACAGGGGGCCTACGAGCAGTACTTC
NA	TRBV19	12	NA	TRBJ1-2	CASKDLNYGYTF	TGTGCCAGTAAGGACTTGAACTATGGCTACACCTTC
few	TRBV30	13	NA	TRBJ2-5	CAWGGGEVKTQYF	TGTGCCTGGGGAGGGGGGGAGGTAAAGACCCAGTACTTC
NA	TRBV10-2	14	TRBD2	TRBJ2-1	CASSGTRVYNEQFF	TGCGCCAGCAGTGGGACTAGGGTCTACAATGAGCAGTTCTTC
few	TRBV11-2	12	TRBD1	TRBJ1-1	CASSGDRRKAFF	TGTGCCAGCAGCGGGGACAGGAGAAAAGCTTTCTTT
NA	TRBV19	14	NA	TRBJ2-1	CATSTGDSYNEQFF	TGTGCCACCAGCACAGGAGACAGCTACAATGAGCAGTTCTTC
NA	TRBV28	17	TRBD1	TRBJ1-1	CASSFYRADRANTEAFF	TGTGCCAGCAGTTTCTACCGGGCCGACAGGGCGAACACTGAAGCTTTCTTT
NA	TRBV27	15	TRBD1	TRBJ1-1	CASSFSGRGQGEAFF	TGTGCCAGCAGTTTTTCCGGCAGGGGGCAGGGTGAAGCTTTCTTT
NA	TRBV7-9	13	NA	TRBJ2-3	CASSSRLADTQYF	TGTGCCAGCAGCTCTCGACTAGCAGATACGCAGTATTTT
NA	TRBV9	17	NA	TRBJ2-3	CASSNFYQGRGADTQYF	TGTGCCAGCAGCAATTTCTATCAGGGGCGAGGCGCAGATACGCAGTATTTT
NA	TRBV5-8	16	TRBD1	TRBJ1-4	CASSRQGAATNEKLFF	TGTGCCAGCAGCAGACAGGGGGCCGCAACTAATGAAAAACTGTTTTTT
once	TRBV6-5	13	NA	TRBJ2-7	CASSTGRVYEQYF	TGTGCCAGCAGTACAGGGCGTGTCTACGAGCAGTACTTC
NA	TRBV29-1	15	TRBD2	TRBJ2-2	CSVRYLAGVAGELFF	TGCAGCGTTCGGTACCTAGCGGGAGTCGCCGGGGAGCTGTTTTTT
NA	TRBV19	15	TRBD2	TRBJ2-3	CATLASGSLTDTQYF	TGTGCCACCCTTGCTAGCGGTTCACTCACAGATACGCAGTATTTT
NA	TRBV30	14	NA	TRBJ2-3	CAWSVGTSTDTQYF	TGTGCCTGGAGTGTGGGGACTAGCACAGATACGCAGTATTTT
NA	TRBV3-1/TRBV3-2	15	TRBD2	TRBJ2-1	CASSQRLAMGNEQFF	TGTGCCAGCAGCCAGCGACTAGCGATGGGCAATGAGCAGTTCTTC
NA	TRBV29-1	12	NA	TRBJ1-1	CSVEQGGAEAFF	TGCAGCGTTGAACAGGGTGGCGCTGAAGCTTTCTTT
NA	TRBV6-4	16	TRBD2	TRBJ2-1	CASSPHLAGGLGEQFF	TGTGCCAGCAGTCCCCACCTAGCGGGAGGGCTTGGTGAGCAGTTCTTC
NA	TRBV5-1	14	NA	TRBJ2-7	CASSSDSPSYEQYF	TGCGCCAGCAGCTCCGACAGCCCGTCCTACGAGCAGTACTTC
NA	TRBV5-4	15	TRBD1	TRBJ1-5	CASSLGTAPNQPQHF	TGTGCCAGCAGCTTAGGGACAGCCCCTAATCAGCCCCAGCATTTT
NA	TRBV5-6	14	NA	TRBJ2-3	CASSLHRASDTQYF	TGTGCCAGCAGCCTCCACCGCGCCTCAGATACGCAGTATTTT
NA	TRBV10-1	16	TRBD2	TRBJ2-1	CASSESAGGSYNEQFF	TGCGCCAGCAGTGAGTCCGCGGGAGGGTCCTACAATGAGCAGTTCTTC
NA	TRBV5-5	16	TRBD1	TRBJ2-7	CASSWTTGQGTYEQYF	TGTGCCAGCAGCTGGACTACGGGACAGGGCACCTACGAGCAGTACTTC
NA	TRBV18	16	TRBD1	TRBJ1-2	CASSPGDRPANYGYTF	TGTGCCAGCTCCCCCGGGGACAGGCCTGCTAACTATGGCTACACCTTC
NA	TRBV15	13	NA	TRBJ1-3	CATSRPDTSTIYF	TGTGCCACCAGCAGACCGGACACAAGCACCATATATTTT
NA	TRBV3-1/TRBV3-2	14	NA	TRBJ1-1	CASSQGRRGTEAFF	TGTGCCAGCAGCCAAGGCAGGAGGGGCACTGAAGCTTTCTTT
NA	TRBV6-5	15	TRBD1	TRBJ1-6	CASSYAGTVHSPLHF	TGTGCCAGCAGTTACGCGGGGACAGTTCATTCACCCCTCCACTTT
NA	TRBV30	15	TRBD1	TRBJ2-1	CAWSVPTGNYNEQFF	TGTGCCTGGAGTGTCCCGACAGGGAACTACAATGAGCAGTTCTTC
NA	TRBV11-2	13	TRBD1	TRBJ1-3	CASSQGALNTIYF	TGTGCCAGCAGTCAGGGGGCGCTAAACACCATATATTTT
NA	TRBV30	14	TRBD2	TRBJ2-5	CAWSVGTSGRAQYF	TGTGCCTGGAGTGTAGGGACTAGCGGGAGGGCCCAGTACTTC
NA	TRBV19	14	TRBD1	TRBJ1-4	CASTPGTGFGKLFF	TGTGCCAGTACCCCTGGGACAGGGTTTGGAAAACTGTTTTTT
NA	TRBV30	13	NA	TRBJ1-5	CAWSVGGSQPQHF	TGTGCCTGGAGTGTAGGGGGTTCTCAGCCCCAGCATTTT
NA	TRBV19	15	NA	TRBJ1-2	CASSPMSQGGYGYTF	TGTGCCAGTAGTCCGATGTCTCAGGGAGGCTATGGCTACACCTTC
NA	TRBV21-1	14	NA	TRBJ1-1	CASSPGHKDTEAFF	TGTGCCAGCAGCCCGGGACACAAAGACACTGAAGCTTTCTTT
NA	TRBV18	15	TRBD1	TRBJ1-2	CASSLGTGGNYGYTF	TGTGCCAGCTCACTCGGGACAGGGGGCAACTATGGCTACACCTTC